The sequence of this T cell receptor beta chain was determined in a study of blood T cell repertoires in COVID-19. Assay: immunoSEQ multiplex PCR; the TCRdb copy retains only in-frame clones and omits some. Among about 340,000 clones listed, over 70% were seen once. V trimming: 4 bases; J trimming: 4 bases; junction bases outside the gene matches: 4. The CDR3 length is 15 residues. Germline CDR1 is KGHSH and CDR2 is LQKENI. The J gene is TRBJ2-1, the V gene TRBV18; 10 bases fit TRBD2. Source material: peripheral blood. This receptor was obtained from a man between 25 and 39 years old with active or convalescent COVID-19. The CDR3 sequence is CASSLAGGAYNEQFF. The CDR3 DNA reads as TGTGCCAGCTCACTAGCGGGAGGTGCTTACAATGAGCAGTTCTTC.